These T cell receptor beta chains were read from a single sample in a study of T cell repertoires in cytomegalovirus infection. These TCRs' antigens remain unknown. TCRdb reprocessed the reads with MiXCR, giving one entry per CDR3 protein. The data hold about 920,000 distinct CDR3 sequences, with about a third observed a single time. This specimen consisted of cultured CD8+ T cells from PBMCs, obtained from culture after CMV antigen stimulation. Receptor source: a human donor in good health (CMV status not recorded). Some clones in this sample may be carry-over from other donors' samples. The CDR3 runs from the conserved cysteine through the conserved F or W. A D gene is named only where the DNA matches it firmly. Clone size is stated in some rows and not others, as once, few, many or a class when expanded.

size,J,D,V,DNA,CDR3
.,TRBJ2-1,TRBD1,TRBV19,TGTGCCAGTAGCACAGGGGCCTACTACAATGAGCAGTTCTTC,CASSTGAYYNEQFF
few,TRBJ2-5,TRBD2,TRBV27,TGTGCCAGCAGAGGCGGGGGGTACCAAGAGACCCAGTACTTC,CASRGGGYQETQYF
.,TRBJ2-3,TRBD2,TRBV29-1,TGCAGCGTAGCTAGTCTAGCGGGGGCCGCAGATACGCAGTATTTT,CSVASLAGAADTQYF
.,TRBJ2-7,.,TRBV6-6,TGTGCCAGCAGTCTCCTACACGAGCCCGAGCAGTACTTC,CASSLLHEPEQYF
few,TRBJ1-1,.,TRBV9,TGTGCCAGCAGCGTAGATCAGGTCGATGCGGACACTGAAGCTTTCTTT,CASSVDQVDADTEAFF
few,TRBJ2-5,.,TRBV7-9,TGTGCCAGCAGCTTAGGTGTTCACGAGACCCAGTACTTC,CASSLGVHETQYF
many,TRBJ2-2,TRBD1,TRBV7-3,TGTGCCAGCAGCTTCCTGACAGGGCCGAACACCGGGGAGCTGTTTTTT,CASSFLTGPNTGELFF
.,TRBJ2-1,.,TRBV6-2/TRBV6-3,TGTGCCAGCAGTTCGAAACCATTATCTGGCGAGAGTGAGCAGTTCTTC,CASSSKPLSGESEQFF
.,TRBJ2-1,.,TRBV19,TGTGCCAGTAGTTCGGGACTTCTCAATGAGCAGTTCTTC,CASSSGLLNEQFF
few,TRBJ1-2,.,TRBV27,TGTGCCAGCAGTTTGACGGGGCAGGTTAATGGCTACACCTTC,CASSLTGQVNGYTF
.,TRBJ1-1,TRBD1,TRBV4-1,TGCGCCAGCGGCCTTGGGGACAGCGCTTTCTTT,CASGLGDSAFF
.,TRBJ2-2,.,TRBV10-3,TGTGCCATCAGTGGCGGCGCCCGGGACACCGGGGAGCTGTTTTTT,CAISGGARDTGELFF
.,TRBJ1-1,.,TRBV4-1,TGCGCCAGCAGCCCATACACCCAGAACACTGAAGCTTTCTTT,CASSPYTQNTEAFF
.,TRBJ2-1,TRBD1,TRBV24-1,TGTGCCACCAGGGACAGGAAATCCAATGAGCAGTTCTTC,CATRDRKSNEQFF